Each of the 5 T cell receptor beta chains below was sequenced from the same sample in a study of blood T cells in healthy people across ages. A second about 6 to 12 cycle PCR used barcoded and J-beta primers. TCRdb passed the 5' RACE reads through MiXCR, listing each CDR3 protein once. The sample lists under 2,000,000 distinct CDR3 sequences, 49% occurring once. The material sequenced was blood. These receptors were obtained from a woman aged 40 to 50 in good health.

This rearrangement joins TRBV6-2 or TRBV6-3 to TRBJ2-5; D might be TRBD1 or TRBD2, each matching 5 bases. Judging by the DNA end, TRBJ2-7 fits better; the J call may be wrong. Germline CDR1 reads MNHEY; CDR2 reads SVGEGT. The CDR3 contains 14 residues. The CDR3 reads CASMNVGDRDEQYF. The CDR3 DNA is TGTGCCAGCATGAACGTAGGGGACCGAGACGAGCAGTACTTC.

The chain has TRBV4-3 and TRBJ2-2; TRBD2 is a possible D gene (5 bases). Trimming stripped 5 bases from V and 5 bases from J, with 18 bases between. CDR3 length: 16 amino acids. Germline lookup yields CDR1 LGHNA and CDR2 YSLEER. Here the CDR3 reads CASSTRTPSRTGELFF. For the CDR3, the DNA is TGCGCCAGCAGCACCAGAACCCCTAGCAGGACCGGGGAGCTGTTTTTT.

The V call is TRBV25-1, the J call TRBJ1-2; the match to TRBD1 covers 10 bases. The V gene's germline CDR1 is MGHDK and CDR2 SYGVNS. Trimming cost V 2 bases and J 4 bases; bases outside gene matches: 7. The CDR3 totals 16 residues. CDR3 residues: CASSEPGTGAIYGYTF. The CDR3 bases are TGTGCCAGCAGTGAACCCGGGACAGGGGCCATCTATGGCTACACCTTC.

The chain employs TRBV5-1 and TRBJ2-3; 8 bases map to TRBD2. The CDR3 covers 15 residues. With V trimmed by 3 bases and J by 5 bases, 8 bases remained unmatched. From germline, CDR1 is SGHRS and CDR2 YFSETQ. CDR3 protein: CASSSRGGREDTQYF. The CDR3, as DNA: TGCGCCAGCAGCTCACGGGGGGGCAGGGAAGATACGCAGTATTTT.

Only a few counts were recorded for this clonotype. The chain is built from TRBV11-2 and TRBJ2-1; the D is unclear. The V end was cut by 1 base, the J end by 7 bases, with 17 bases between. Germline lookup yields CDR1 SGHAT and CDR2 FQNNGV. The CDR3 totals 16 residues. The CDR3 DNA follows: TGTGCCAGCAGCTTAGGGATGGGAACTGTGAGGAATGAGCAGTTCTTC. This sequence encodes CASSLGMGTVRNEQFF.